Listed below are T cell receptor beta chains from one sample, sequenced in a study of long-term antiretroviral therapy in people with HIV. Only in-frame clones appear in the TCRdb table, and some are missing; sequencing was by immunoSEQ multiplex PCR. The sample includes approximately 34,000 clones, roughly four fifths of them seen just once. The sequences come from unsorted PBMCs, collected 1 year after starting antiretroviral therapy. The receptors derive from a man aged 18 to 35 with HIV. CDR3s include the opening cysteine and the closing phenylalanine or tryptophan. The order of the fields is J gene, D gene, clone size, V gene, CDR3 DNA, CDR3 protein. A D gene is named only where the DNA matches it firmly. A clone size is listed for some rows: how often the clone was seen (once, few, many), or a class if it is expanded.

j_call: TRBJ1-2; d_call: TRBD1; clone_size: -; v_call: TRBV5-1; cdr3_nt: TGCGCCAGCAGCCCCGGGGACAGGGCCCGACCTAGAAGTGGCTACACCTTC; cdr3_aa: CASSPGDRARPRSGYTF
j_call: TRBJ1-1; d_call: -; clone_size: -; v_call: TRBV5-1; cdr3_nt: TGCGCCAGCAGTTTGGGACCTCTAGGGCCTGAAGCTTTCTTT; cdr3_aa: CASSLGPLGPEAFF
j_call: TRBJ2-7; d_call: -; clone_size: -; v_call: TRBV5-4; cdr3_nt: TGTGCCAGCAGCCGAGGAAGTGGAACAGGGTCCTACGAGCAGTACTTC; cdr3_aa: CASSRGSGTGSYEQYF
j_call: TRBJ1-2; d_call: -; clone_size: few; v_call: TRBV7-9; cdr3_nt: TGTGCCAGCACGGAGGAGCGGACCTTAAGAGGCGACTATGGCTACACCTTC; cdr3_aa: CASTEERTLRGDYGYTF
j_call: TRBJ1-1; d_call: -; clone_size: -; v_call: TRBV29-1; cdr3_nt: TGCAGCGTTGAGAGGCAGGCCAATGAAGCTTTCTTT; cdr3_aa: CSVERQANEAFF
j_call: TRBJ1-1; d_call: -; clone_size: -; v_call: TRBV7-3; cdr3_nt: TGTGCCAGCAGCTTAAGGGGGGGAACTGAAGCTTTCTTT; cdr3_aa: CASSLRGGTEAFF
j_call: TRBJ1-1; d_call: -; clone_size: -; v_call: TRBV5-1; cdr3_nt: TGCGCCAGCAGCTCCACAGTGGACACTGAAGCTTTCTTT; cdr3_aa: CASSSTVDTEAFF
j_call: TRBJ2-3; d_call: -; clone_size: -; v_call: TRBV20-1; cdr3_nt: TGCAGTGCCCGCACAGATACGCAGTATTTT; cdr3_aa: CSARTDTQYF
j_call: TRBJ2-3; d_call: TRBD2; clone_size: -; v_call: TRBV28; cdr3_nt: TGTGCCAGCAGTAAGGGACTAGCGGATACGCAGTATTTT; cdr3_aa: CASSKGLADTQYF
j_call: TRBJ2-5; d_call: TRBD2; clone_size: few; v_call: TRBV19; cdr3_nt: TGTGCCAGTAATAGGGGACTAGCGGGATCGGAGACCCAGTACTTC; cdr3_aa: CASNRGLAGSETQYF
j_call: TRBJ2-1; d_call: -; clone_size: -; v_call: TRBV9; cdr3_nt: TGTGCCAGCAGCGGAGGGGGGGGTTCCTACAATGAGCAGTTCTTC; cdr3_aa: CASSGGGGSYNEQFF
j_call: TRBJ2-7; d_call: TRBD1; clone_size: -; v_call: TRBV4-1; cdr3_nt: TGCGCCAGCAGCCAAGCCTGGACAGGGCCCTACGAGCAGTACTTC; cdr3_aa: CASSQAWTGPYEQYF
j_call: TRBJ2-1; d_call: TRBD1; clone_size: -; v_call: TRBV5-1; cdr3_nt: TGCGCCAGCAGCGTCAGACAGGGGTACTATGAGCAGTTCTTC; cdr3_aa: CASSVRQGYYEQFF
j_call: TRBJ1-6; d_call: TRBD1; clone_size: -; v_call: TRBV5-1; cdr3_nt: TGCGCCAGCAGCGTAAACAGGGGACCTAATTCACCCCTCCACTTT; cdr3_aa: CASSVNRGPNSPLHF
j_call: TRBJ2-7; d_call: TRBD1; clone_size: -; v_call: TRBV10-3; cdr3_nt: TGTGCCATCAGAAACCGACAGGGATCCTACGAGCAGTACTTC; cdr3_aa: CAIRNRQGSYEQYF
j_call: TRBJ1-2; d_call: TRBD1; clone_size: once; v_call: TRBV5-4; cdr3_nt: TGTGCCAGCAGCTTGGCCAAGGACAGGATTAACTATGGCTACACCTTC; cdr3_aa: CASSLAKDRINYGYTF
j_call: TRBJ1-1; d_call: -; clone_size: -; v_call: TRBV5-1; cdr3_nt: TGCGCCAGCAGCTTGGATAGGCAGGGTGGGCCTGAAGCTTTCTTT; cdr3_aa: CASSLDRQGGPEAFF
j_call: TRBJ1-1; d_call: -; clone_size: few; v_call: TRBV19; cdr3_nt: TGTGCCAGTAGTATAACAGGGATGAACACTGAAGCTTTCTTT; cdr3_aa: CASSITGMNTEAFF
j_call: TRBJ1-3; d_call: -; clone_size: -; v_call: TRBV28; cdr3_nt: TGTGCCAGCGGGGATGAGGGAAACACCATATATTTT; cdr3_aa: CASGDEGNTIYF
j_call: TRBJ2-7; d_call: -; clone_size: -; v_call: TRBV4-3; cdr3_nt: TGCGCCAGCTCTCCCGGGACTGGGACCTACGAGCAGTACTTC; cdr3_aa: CASSPGTGTYEQYF
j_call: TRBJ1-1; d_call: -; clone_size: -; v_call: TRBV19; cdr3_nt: TGTGCCAGTAGGATCGCAGAGGGGCTGGGGACTGAAGCTTTCTTT; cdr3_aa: CASRIAEGLGTEAFF
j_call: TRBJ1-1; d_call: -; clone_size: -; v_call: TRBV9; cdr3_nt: TGTGCCAGCAGCGAACAACACAGCGACACTGAAGCTTTCTTT; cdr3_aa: CASSEQHSDTEAFF
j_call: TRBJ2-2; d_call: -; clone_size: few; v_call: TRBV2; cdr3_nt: TGTGCCAGCACCGATACGAACTATCTAAACACCGGGGAGCTGTTTTTT; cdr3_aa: CASTDTNYLNTGELFF
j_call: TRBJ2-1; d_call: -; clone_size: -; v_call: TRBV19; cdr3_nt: TGTGCCAGTAGTATGGATTCTTGGTACAGGGAGGATGAGCAGTTCTTC; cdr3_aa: CASSMDSWYREDEQFF